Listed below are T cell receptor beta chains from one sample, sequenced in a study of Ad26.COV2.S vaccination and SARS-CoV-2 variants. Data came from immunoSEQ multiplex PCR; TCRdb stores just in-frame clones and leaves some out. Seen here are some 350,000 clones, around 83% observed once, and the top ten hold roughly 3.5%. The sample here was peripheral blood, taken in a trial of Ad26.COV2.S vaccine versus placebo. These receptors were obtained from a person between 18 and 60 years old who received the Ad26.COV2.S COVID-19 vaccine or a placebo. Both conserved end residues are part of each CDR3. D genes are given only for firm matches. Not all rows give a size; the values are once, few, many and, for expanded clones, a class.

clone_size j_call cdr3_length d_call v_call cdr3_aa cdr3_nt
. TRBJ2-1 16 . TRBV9 CASSVVPGSSYNEQFF TGTGCCAGCAGCGTAGTGCCCGGGAGCTCCTACAATGAGCAGTTCTTC
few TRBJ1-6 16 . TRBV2 CASSVGSEKANSPLHF TGTGCCAGCAGTGTTGGCAGCGAGAAGGCCAATTCACCCCTCCACTTT
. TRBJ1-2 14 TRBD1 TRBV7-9 CASSLGQGNYGYTF TGTGCCAGCAGCTTAGGACAGGGGAATTATGGCTACACCTTC
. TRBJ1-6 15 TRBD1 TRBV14 CASSQGQGASSPLHF TGTGCCAGCAGCCAAGGTCAGGGGGCAAGTTCACCCCTCCACTTT
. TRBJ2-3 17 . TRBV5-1 CASSLKIGVTGSDTQYF TGCGCCAGCAGCTTGAAAATTGGGGTTACAGGGTCAGATACGCAGTATTTT
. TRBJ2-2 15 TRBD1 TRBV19 CASSGTGIHTGELFF TGTGCCAGTAGTGGGACAGGGATACACACCGGGGAGCTGTTTTTT
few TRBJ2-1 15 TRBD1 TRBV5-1 CASSLKGTGGNEQFF TGCGCCAGCAGCTTGAAAGGGACAGGGGGAAATGAGCAGTTCTTC
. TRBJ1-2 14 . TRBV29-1 CSVGGLQGALGYTF TGCAGCGTTGGGGGTCTCCAGGGCGCTCTAGGCTACACCTTC
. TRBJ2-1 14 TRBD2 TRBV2 CASSGLAGDNEQFF TGTGCCAGCAGTGGACTAGCGGGGGACAATGAGCAGTTCTTC
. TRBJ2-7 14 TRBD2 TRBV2 CASRTTGGSYEQYF TGTGCCAGCAGGACTACTGGCGGGAGCTACGAGCAGTACTTC
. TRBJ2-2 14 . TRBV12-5 CASETEWLSGELFF TGTGCTAGTGAGACTGAATGGCTCTCCGGGGAGCTGTTTTTT
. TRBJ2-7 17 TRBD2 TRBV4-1 CASSQGASGNLHYEQYF TGCGCCAGCAGCCAAGGAGCTAGCGGGAACCTACACTACGAGCAGTACTTC
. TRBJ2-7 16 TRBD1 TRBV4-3 CASSQDPTGDPYEQYF TGCGCCAGCAGCCAAGATCCGACAGGGGACCCCTACGAGCAGTACTTC
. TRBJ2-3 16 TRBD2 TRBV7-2 CASSLVGVVAGAIQYF TGTGCCAGCAGCTTAGTAGGTGTAGTAGCGGGAGCCATTCAGTATTTT
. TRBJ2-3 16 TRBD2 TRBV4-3 CASSQDPLAVTDTQYF TGCGCCAGCAGCCAAGATCCCCTAGCGGTCACAGATACGCAGTATTTT
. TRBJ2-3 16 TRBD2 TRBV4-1 CASSQAASGITDTQYF TGCGCCAGCAGCCAAGCGGCTAGCGGGATCACAGATACGCAGTATTTT
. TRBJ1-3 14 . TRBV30 CAWTAGHSGNTIYF TGTGCCTGGACGGCTGGTCACTCTGGAAACACCATATATTTT
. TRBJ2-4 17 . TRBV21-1 CASSKGGDRGPKNIQYF TGTGCCAGCAGCAAAGGGGGGGACAGGGGTCCCAAAAACATTCAGTACTTC
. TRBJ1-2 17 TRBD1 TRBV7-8 CASREKLGGQGDYGYTF TGTGCCAGCAGGGAAAAGTTAGGGGGACAGGGAGACTATGGCTACACCTTC
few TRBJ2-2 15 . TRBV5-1 CASSFQGRDTGELFF TGCGCCAGCAGCTTTCAGGGGCGCGACACCGGGGAGCTGTTTTTT
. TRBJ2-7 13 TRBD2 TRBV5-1 CASSPTSVYEQYF TGCGCCAGCAGCCCGACTAGCGTCTACGAGCAGTACTTC
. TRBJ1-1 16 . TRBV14 CASSLDWADQNTEAFF TGTGCCAGCAGCCTGGATTGGGCGGATCAGAACACTGAAGCTTTCTTT
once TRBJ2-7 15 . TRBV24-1 CATSDGGNRPYEQYF TGTGCCACCAGTGATGGGGGGAACCGACCCTACGAGCAGTACTTC
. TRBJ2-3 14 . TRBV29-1 CSVNGEVVTDTQYF TGCAGCGTAAACGGCGAGGTTGTGACAGATACGCAGTATTTT
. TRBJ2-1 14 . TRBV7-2 CASSPGRKAGEQFF TGTGCCAGCAGCCCGGGACGAAAGGCGGGCGAGCAGTTCTTC
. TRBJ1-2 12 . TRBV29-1 CSVIEGNYGYTF TGCAGCGTTATTGAGGGGAACTATGGCTACACCTTC
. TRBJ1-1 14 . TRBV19 CASHQRGGNTEAFF TGTGCCAGTCACCAAAGGGGTGGGAACACTGAAGCTTTCTTT
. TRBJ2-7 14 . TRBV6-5 CASSPAVRDYEQYF TGTGCCAGCAGTCCGGCCGTTAGAGACTACGAGCAGTACTTC
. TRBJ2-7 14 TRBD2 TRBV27 CASSLAAGAYEQYF TGTGCCAGCAGTTTAGCAGCGGGAGCGTACGAGCAGTACTTC
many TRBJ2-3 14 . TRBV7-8 CASSSSHGADTQYF TGTGCCAGCAGCTCTTCCCACGGGGCAGATACGCAGTATTTT
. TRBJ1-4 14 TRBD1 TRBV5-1 CASSLQGIDEKLFF TGCGCCAGCAGCTTACAGGGGATTGATGAAAAACTGTTTTTT
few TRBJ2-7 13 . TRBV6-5 CASSYSDSYEQYF TGTGCCAGCAGCTATAGTGACTCCTACGAGCAGTACTTC
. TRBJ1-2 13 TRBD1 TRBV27 CASSLGQGGSYTF TGTGCCAGCAGTTTAGGCCAGGGGGGCAGCTACACCTTC
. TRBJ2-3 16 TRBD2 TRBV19 CATTRIAGGLTDTQYF TGTGCCACGACTCGGATAGCGGGAGGACTCACAGATACGCAGTATTTT
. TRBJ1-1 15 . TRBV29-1 CSVESQQNYNTEAFF TGCAGCGTTGAGTCTCAACAGAATTACAACACTGAAGCTTTCTTT
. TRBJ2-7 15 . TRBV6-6 CASSATGTHSYEQYF TGTGCCAGCAGCGCGACCGGGACTCACTCCTACGAGCAGTACTTC
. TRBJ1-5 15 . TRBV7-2 CASSLGRPENQPQHF TGTGCCAGCAGCTTAGGCCGCCCGGAGAATCAGCCCCAGCATTTT
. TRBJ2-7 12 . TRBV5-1 CASSPPGLEQYF TGCGCCAGCAGCCCACCGGGACTCGAGCAGTACTTC
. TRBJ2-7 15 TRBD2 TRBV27 CASSLGTSGSYEQYF TGTGCCAGCAGTTTAGGTACTAGCGGGAGTTACGAGCAGTACTTC
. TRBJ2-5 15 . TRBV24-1 CATSDPRGGGETQYF TGTGCCACCAGTGACCCGAGGGGGGGTGGAGAGACCCAGTACTTC
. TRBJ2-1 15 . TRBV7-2 CASSQTGGAVAEQFF TGTGCCAGCAGTCAGACGGGGGGCGCGGTGGCTGAGCAGTTCTTC